One and the same sample provided the 22 T cell receptor beta chains below, sequenced in a study of blood T cell repertoires in COVID-19. The repertoire was sequenced with immunoSEQ multiplex PCR; TCRdb's copy has only in-frame clones and lacks some. Seen here are about 330,000 clones, approximately 89% observed once, and the top ten hold approximately 5%. Sequenced sample: PBMCs or T cells enriched from blood (not recorded which). These receptors all stem from a woman in her thirties who had recovered from COVID-19.

The chain has TRBV18 and TRBJ2-7; D perhaps matches TRBD1 (6 bases). Per the germline V gene, CDR1 is KGHSH and CDR2 is LQKENI. The CDR3 covers 13 residues. V was cut by 6 bases and J by 2 bases, with 11 bases left in between. The DNA of the CDR3 is TGTGCCAGCTCTTCAACAGGGCCCTACGAGCAGTACTTC. Protein product: CASSSTGPYEQYF.

This rearrangement joins TRBV4-1 to TRBJ2-3; a weak D match, TRBD2 (6 bases). This CDR3 has 16 amino acids. Germline V gene lookup returns CDR1 MGHRA and CDR2 YSYEKL. Trimming pared 1 base from V and 7 bases from J, leaving 18 bases between. CDR3 nucleotide sequence: TGCGCCAGCAGCCAAGGAGCTTCTTTGGAGGGAAATACGCAGTATTTT. Its protein is CASSQGASLEGNTQYF.

This rearrangement joins TRBV20-1 to TRBJ2-7; TRBD2 might be the D (5 bases). Germline V gene lookup returns CDR1 DFQATT and CDR2 SNEGSKA (reference sequence). Trimming cost V 7 bases and J 0 bases, with 7 bases left between them. This CDR3 has 11 residues. The CDR3 is CSGESSYEQYF. The CDR3 nucleotides read TGCAGTGGGGAGAGCTCCTACGAGCAGTACTTC.

The chain joins TRBV25-1 to TRBJ1-1; tentatively, D is TRBD1 (5 bases). Germline-derived CDR1 and CDR2 are MGHDK and SYGVNS. This CDR3 has 15 amino acids. Trimming pared 1 base from V and 6 bases from J, leaving 15 bases between. In DNA form, the CDR3 reads TGTGCCAGCAGTGAATCCGGGACTAGAAACGCTGAAGCTTTCTTT. This gives the protein CASSESGTRNAEAFF.

V is TRBV2 and J is TRBJ1-5; TRBD1 aligns across 8 bases. With V trimmed by 6 bases and J by 7 bases, 5 bases remained unmatched. Germline CDR1 and CDR2: SNHLY and FYNNEI. This CDR3 has 13 amino acids. The CDR3 loop reads CASRDRVEQPQHF. CDR3 DNA sequence: TGTGCCAGCAGGGACAGGGTTGAACAGCCCCAGCATTTT.

V gene TRBV27 combines with J gene TRBJ1-1; perhaps TRBD1 as D (6 bases). Germline V lookup: CDR1 MNHEY, CDR2 SMNVEV (reference sequence). V shed 8 bases and J shed 6 bases, with 22 bases lying between them. CDR3 length: 15 amino acids. CDR3 DNA sequence: TGTGCCAGCGCCGCTGCCCCGGGGGGCTTAGCTGAAGCTTTCTTT. Its protein is CASAAAPGGLAEAFF.

This chain joins TRBV5-1 and TRBJ2-7, with D possibly matching TRBD1 (5 bases). The V gene's germline CDR1 is SGHRS and CDR2 YFSETQ. V was cut by 4 bases and J by 0 bases, with 11 bases left in between. This CDR3 region has 14 residues. The CDR3 reads CASSPPTDSYEQYF. CDR3 in DNA: TGCGCCAGCAGCCCGCCGACAGACTCCTACGAGCAGTACTTC. Drawing the rest from reference TRBV5-1 and TRBJ2-7, the complete variable domain is KAGVTQTPRYLIKTRGQQVTLSCSPISGHRSVSWYQQTPGQGLQFLFEYFSETQRNKGNFPGRFSGRQFSNSRSEMNVSTLELGDSALYLCASSPPTDSYEQYFGPGTRLTVT.

This chain joins TRBV28 and TRBJ1-2; D ambiguous. CDR3 length: 15 residues. The V and J ends lost 1 base and 5 bases respectively, with 14 bases between them. Germline V lookup: CDR1 MDHEN, CDR2 SYDVKM. Here the CDR3 reads CASSLSSSFRYGYTF. CDR3 nucleotide sequence: TGTGCCAGCAGTTTATCCTCGTCTTTCCGGTATGGCTACACCTTC.

This clone has a single count. CDR3 residues: CASSPTVSGNEQFF. The CDR3 DNA is TGTGCCAGCAGTCCAACCGTCTCGGGGAATGAGCAGTTCTTC. V is TRBV6-5 and J is TRBJ2-1; a weak D match, TRBD2 (5 bases). Per the germline V gene, CDR1 is MNHEY and CDR2 is SVGAGI. The CDR3 contains 14 residues. Trimming shortened V by 5 bases and J by 7 bases, and 15 bases separated the two germline ends.

The chain is built from TRBV28 and TRBJ1-6; perhaps TRBD1 as D (6 bases). Germline V CDR1 and CDR2: MDHEN, SYDVKM. The CDR3 is 15 amino acids. The V end lost 7 bases, the J end lost 8 bases, and 18 bases lay between the germline ends. The CDR3 spells CASTARGAVDSPLHF. The DNA of the CDR3 is TGTGCCAGCACCGCCCGGGGGGCCGTCGATTCACCCCTCCACTTT.

This clone was found once. Within the sample, other DNA sequences also encode this same CDR3. The rearrangement joins TRBV5-1 to TRBJ2-2; 11 bases fit TRBD1. The CDR3 extends over 15 amino acids. Trimming at V came to 4 bases and at J to 7 bases, leaving 6 bases not matched to a gene. CDR1 SGHRS and CDR2 YFSETQ come from the germline V gene. This CDR3 is CASSLGQGAVGELFF. The CDR3 DNA reads as TGCGCCAGCAGCCTCGGACAGGGGGCTGTCGGGGAGCTGTTTTTT.

CDR3 DNA sequence: TGCGCCAGCAGCCCCCCCGTCAGGAAATTGGACTATGGCTACACCTTC. Amino acid sequence: CASSPPVRKLDYGYTF. This chain links TRBV4-1 with TRBJ1-2; no reliable D call. The germline V gene encodes CDR1 MGHRA and CDR2 YSYEKL. The V end lost 4 bases, the J end lost 3 bases, and 18 bases lay between the germline ends. The length of the CDR3 is 16 residues.

V and J are TRBV7-9 and TRBJ1-6; 9 bases agree with TRBD1. V shed 5 bases and J 9 bases; nucleotides not matched to a gene: 14. CDR3 length: 17 residues. Germline lookup yields CDR1 SEHNR and CDR2 FQNEAQ (reference sequence). This CDR3 is CASSPRTGAALGSPLHF. As DNA, the CDR3 is TGTGCCAGCAGCCCGAGGACAGGGGCCGCCCTGGGTTCACCCCTCCACTTT.

CDR3 in DNA: TGCAGCGTTGATCTCGGGGGGGCCCTGAGGGCTTTCTTT. It encodes CSVDLGGALRAFF. This chain links TRBV29-1 with TRBJ1-1, with D possibly TRBD1 on 6 matching bases. This CDR3 comprises 13 residues. V lost 3 bases and J 11 bases, leaving 19 bases between the germline ends. CDR1 and CDR2 (germline): SQVTM, ANQGSEA.

The V call is TRBV6-2 or TRBV6-3, the J call TRBJ1-5; 7 bases line up with TRBD1. Looked up from germline, CDR1 is MNHEY and CDR2 is SVGEGT. Trimming cost V 0 bases and J 1 base; bases outside gene matches: 0. The CDR3 has 15 residues. The CDR3 protein is CASSYSGQSNQPQHF. Written as DNA, the CDR3 is TGTGCCAGCAGTTACTCGGGACAGAGCAATCAGCCCCAGCATTTT.

The chain links TRBV7-9 to TRBJ1-1; TRBD1 aligns across 9 bases. CDR1 and CDR2 (germline): SEHNR, FQNEAQ (reference sequence). J was trimmed by 10 bases and V by 5 bases; bases with no gene match: 11. The CDR3 has 14 residues. This chain's CDR3 is CASSPGQGTGGAFF. CDR3 nucleotides: TGTGCCAGCAGCCCTGGACAGGGGACGGGGGGAGCTTTCTTT.

The V and J genes are TRBV6-1 and TRBJ2-5; 7 nucleotides match TRBD1. The CDR3 is made up of 16 amino acids. In germline, CDR1 is MNHNS, CDR2 SASEGT. V trimming: 4 bases; J trimming: 3 bases; junction bases outside the gene matches: 11. CDR3 bases: TGTGCCAGCAGTGGAAAGGGACAGCCATGGGAAGAGACCCAGTACTTC. It encodes CASSGKGQPWEETQYF.

The J gene is TRBJ1-1, the V gene TRBV6-9, with 7 nucleotides matching TRBD1. CDR3 size: 16 residues. Germline loops: CDR1 MNHGY, CDR2 SVAAGI. V lost 2 bases and J lost 0; bases outside the gene matches: 6. The CDR3 bases are TGTGCCAGCAGTTATAGACAGGGCTTAGTGAACACTGAAGCTTTCTTT. It translates to CASSYRQGLVNTEAFF.

V usage is TRBV18 and J usage is TRBJ1-1, with 11 bases fitting TRBD1. Germline assignment: CDR1 KGHSH and CDR2 LQKENI. The CDR3 is made up of 14 amino acids. V was clipped by 2 bases and J by 4 bases; unmatched bases: 0. In nucleotides, the CDR3 is TGTGCCAGCTCACCAGGGACAGGGGGCACTGAAGCTTTCTTT. As protein: CASSPGTGGTEAFF.

This clone was detected once. The V call is TRBV6-5, the J call TRBJ2-7, with 10 bases matching TRBD1. Losses at the gene ends were 5 bases for V and 6 bases for J; bases not matched to a gene: 10. From germline, CDR1 is MNHEY and CDR2 SVGAGI. There are 15 residues in the CDR3. The CDR3 region has the DNA TGTGCCAGCAGTCAAACCGGGACAGGGGTAAGCGAGCAGTACTTC. This gives the protein CASSQTGTGVSEQYF.

This clone was detected once. The chain uses TRBV4-1 and TRBJ1-1, with D possibly matching TRBD1 (5 bases). The CDR3 sequence is 14 residues long. Germline CDR1 MGHRA, CDR2 YSYEKL. The germline V and J ends were trimmed by 4 bases and 7 bases, with 16 bases remaining between them. CDR3 DNA sequence: TGCGCCAGCAGCCTCTTAGGGGCGCAGTATGAAGCTTTCTTT. Amino acid sequence: CASSLLGAQYEAFF.

J is TRBJ1-1 and V is TRBV30, with 9 bases fitting TRBD1. CDR1 and CDR2 from the germline V gene are GTSNPN and SVGIG (reference sequence). V trimming: 5 bases; J trimming: 4 bases; junction bases outside the gene matches: 8. This CDR3 contains 14 residues. CDR3 DNA sequence: TGTGCCTGGCAACAGGGGGCGCGAAGCACTGAAGCTTTCTTT. Translated: CAWQQGARSTEAFF.